What follows describes a single T cell receptor (beta chain). Its antigen is unidentified. Amplified TCR beta CDR3 regions derived from RNA transcripts. Researchers ran a first-round RT-PCR on the TCR CDR3 using the HTBI primer set. Each CDR3 protein gets one entry after TCRdb re-called the multiplex PCR reads with MiXCR. This table has approximately 740,000 distinct CDR3 sequences, 14% appearing once. This sample was taken from a study of T cells in Graves' hyperthyroidism and ophthalmopathy. Study-wide findings and caveats: The model predicted ophthalmopathy a median approximately 6 months before onset.

A roughly 9.7 ml volume of fresh peripheral blood provided the PBMCs. Sequenced sample: blood. The source of this sequence is a young woman with Graves' hyperthyroidism.

The CDR3 protein is CASSSTRGRFNEQFF. CDR3 coding DNA: TGTGCCAGCAGCTCGACTAGAGGGAGGTTCAATGAGCAGTTCTTC. V usage is TRBV7-2 and J usage is TRBJ2-1; D is possibly TRBD2 (6 bases). CDR1 and CDR2 from the germline V gene are SGHTA and FQGNSA. The CDR3 sequence is 15 residues long. V lost 4 bases and J lost 6, with 16 bases in between.